This record concerns one T cell receptor beta chain sequence. Its specificity is not known. Libraries were prepared by immunoSEQ multiplex PCR; TCRdb keeps only in-frame clonotypes and omits some of them. The sample includes about 100,000 clones, approximately 90% of them seen just once. There was relapse after autologous stem cell transplantation in every patient, and there was variation in brentuximab vedotin exposure. The study recorded best responses of complete response, partial response or progressive disease. These data come from a study of PD-1 blockade in classical Hodgkin lymphoma. Study findings and constraints: CD4+ TCR diversity, unlike CD8+, climbed significantly by C4D1. Healthy donors reportedly exceeded newly diagnosed patients in baseline TCR diversity. Diversity similar to that of newly diagnosed patients was seen at baseline in complete responders.

The sequencing here drew on peripheral blood mononuclear cells (PBMCs), taken before the second cycle of nivolumab. The clonotype originates from a human donor with classical Hodgkin lymphoma.

CDR3 sequence (DNA): TGTGCCCCTCAGGCCTGGGGCACAGATACGCAGTATTTT. Translating gives CAPQAWGTDTQYF. The V gene is TRBV7-9, the J gene TRBJ2-3; D gene ambiguous. Trimming took off 11 bases at V and 1 base at J, with 13 bases between the two ends. The CDR3 length is 13 residues. The germline V gene encodes CDR1 SEHNR and CDR2 FQNEAQ (reference sequence).